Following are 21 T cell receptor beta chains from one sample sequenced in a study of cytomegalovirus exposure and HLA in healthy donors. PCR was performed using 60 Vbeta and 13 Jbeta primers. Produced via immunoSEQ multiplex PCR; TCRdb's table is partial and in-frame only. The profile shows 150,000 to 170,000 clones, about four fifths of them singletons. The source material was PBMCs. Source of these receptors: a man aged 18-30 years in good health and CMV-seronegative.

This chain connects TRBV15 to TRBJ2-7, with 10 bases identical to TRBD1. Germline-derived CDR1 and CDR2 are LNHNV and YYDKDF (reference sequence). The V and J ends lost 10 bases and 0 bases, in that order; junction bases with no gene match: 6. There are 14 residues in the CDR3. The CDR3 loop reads CARDRTGGSYEQYV. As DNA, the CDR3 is TGTGCCAGGGACAGGACAGGGGGCTCCTACGAGCAGTACGTC.

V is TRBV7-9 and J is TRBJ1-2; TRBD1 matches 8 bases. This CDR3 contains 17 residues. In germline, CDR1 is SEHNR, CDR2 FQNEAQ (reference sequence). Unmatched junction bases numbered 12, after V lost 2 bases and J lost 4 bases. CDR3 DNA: TGTGCCAGCAGCTTATTGGACAGGGAGGATAGAAGCTATGGCTACACCTTC. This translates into CASSLLDREDRSYGYTF.

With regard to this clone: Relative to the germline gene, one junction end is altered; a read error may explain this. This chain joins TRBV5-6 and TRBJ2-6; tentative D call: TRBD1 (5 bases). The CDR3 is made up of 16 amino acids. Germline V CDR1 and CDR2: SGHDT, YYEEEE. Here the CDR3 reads CASSLGGAGGANGLTF. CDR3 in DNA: TGTGCCAGCAGCTTGGGTGGGGCTGGTGGGGCCAACGGCCTGACTTTC. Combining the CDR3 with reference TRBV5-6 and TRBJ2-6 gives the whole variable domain DAGVTQSPTHLIKTRGQQVTLRCSPKSGHDTVSWYQQALGQGPQFIFQYYEEEERQRGNFPDRFSGHQFPNYSSELNVNALLLGDSALYLCASSLGGAGGANGLTFGAGSRLTVL.

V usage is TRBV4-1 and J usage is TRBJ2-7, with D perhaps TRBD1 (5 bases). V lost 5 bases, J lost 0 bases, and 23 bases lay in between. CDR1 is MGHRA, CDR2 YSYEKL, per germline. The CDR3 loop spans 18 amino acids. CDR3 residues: CASSGRNRTTTRSYEQYF. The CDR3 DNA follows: TGCGCCAGCAGCGGACGTAACAGGACAACCACCCGCTCCTACGAGCAGTACTTC.

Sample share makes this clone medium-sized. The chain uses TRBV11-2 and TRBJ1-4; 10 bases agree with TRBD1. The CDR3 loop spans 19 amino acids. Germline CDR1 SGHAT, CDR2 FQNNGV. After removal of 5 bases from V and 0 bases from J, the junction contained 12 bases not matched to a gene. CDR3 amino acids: CASSPTTGTGASTNEKLFF. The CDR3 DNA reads TGTGCCAGCAGCCCGACTACCGGGACAGGGGCATCAACTAATGAAAAACTGTTTTTT.

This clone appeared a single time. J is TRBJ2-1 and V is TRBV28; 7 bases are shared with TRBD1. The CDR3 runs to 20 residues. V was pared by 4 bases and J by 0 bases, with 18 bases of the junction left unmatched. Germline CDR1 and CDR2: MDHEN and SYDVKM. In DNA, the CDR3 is TGTGCCAGCAGTTCGAATCACAGGGGTTACCCCACTAGCTCCTACAATGAGCAGTTCTTC. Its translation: CASSSNHRGYPTSSYNEQFF.

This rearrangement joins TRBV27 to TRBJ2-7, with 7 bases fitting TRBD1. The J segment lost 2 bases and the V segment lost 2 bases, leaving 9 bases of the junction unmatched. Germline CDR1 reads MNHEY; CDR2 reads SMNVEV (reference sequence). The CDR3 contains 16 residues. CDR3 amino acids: CASSLRQGGGPYEQYF. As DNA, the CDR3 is TGTGCCAGCAGTTTAAGACAGGGTGGAGGACCCTACGAGCAGTACTTC.

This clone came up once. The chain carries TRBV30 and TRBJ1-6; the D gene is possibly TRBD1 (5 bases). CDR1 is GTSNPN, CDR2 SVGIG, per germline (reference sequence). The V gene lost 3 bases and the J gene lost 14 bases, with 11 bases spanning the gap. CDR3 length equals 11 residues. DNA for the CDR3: TGTGCCTGGAGAGGGGCGTTCACCCTCCACTTT. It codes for CAWRGAFTLHF.

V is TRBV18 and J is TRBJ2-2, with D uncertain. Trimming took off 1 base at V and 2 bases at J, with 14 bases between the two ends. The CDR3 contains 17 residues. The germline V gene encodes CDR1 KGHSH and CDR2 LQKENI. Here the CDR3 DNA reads TGTGCCAGCTCACCACGCGGAATTCCCTTAAACACCGGGGAGCTGTTTTTT. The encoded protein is CASSPRGIPLNTGELFF.

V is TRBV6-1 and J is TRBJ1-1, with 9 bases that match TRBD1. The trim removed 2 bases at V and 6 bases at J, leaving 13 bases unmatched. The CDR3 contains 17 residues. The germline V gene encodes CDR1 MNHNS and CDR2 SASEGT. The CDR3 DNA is TGTGCCAGCAGTGAACCCAATTTACAGGGGGCAGTGTCTGAAGCTTTCTTT. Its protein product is CASSEPNLQGAVSEAFF.

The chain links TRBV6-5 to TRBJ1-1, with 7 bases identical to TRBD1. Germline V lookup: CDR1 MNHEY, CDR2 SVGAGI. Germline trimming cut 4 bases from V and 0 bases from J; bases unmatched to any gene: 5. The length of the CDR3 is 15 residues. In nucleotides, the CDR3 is TGTGCCAGCAGTTTTCAGGGGGTGATGAACACTGAAGCTTTCTTT. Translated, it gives CASSFQGVMNTEAFF.

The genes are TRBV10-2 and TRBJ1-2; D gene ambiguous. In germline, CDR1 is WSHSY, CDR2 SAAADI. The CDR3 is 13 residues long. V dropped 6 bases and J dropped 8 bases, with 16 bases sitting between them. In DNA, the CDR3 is TGCGCCAGCAGGCGGACTGATGTGTCAGGCTACACCTTC. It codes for CASRRTDVSGYTF.

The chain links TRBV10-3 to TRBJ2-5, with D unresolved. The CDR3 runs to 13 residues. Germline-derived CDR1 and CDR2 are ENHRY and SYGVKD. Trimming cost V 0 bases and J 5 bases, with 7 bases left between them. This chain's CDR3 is CAISESSSETQYF. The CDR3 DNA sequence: TGTGCCATCAGTGAGTCCTCGTCGGAGACCCAGTACTTC.

The CDR3 loop reads CASSATDMGEQYV. CDR3 DNA sequence: TGTGCCAGCTCCGCCACTGACATGGGAGAGCAGTACGTC. V gene TRBV7-9 combines with J gene TRBJ2-7; D unresolved. V lost 8 bases and J lost 7, with 18 bases in between. There are 13 residues in the CDR3. Germline lookup yields CDR1 SEHNR and CDR2 FQNEAQ (reference sequence).

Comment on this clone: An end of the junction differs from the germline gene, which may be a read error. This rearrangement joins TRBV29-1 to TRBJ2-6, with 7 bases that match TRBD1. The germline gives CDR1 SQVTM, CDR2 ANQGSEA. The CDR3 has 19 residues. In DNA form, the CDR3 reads TGCAGCGTTGAACTGGGCCCTCGGGGACAGTACTCTGGGGCCAACGGCCTGACTTTC. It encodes CSVELGPRGQYSGANGLTF.

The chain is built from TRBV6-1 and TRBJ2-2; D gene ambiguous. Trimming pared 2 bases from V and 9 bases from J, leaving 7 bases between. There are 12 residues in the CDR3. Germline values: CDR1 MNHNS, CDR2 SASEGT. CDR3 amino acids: CASSESRRELFF. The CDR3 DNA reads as TGTGCCAGCAGTGAAAGCAGGCGGGAGCTGTTTTTT.

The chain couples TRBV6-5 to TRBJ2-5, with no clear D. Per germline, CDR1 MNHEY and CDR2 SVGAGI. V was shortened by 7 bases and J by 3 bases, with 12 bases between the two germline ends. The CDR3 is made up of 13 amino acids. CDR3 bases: TGTGCCAGCACGAATTACTTAAAAGAGACCCAGTACTTC. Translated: CASTNYLKETQYF.

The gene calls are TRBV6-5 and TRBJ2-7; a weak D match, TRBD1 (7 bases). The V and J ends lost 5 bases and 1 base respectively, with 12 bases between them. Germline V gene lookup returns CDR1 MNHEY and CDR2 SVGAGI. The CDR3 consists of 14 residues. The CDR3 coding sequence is TGTGCCAGCAGTCGCGGGACAGCATCCTACGAGCAGTACTTC. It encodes CASSRGTASYEQYF.

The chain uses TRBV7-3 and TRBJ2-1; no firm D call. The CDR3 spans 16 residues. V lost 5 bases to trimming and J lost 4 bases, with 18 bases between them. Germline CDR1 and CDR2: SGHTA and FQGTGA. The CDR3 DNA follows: TGTGCCAGCAGCCAAAAAGCCCAACCAGCGTACAATGAGCAGTTCTTC. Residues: CASSQKAQPAYNEQFF.

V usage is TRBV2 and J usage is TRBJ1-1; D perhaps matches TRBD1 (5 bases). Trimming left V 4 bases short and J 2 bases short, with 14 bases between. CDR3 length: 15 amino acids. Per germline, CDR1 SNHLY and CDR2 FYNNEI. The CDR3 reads CASSVDSLLNTEAFF. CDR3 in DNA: TGTGCCAGCAGTGTAGACAGCCTTCTCAACACTGAAGCTTTCTTT.

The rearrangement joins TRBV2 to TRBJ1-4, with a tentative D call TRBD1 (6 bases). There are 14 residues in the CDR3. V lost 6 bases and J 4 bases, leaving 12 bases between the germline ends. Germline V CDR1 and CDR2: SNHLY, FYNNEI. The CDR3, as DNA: TGTGCCAGCAGCGGGACACTTGATAATGAAAAACTGTTTTTT. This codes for CASSGTLDNEKLFF. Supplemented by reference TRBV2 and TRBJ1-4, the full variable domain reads EPEVTQTPSHQVTQMGQEVILRCVPISNHLYFYWYRQILGQKVEFLVSFYNNEISEKSEIFDDQFSVERPDGSNFTLKIRSTKLEDSAMYFCASSGTLDNEKLFFGSGTQLSVL.